This T cell receptor (beta chain) stems from a study of cytotoxic CD8 clonotypes in ibrutinib-treated CLL (dated by TCRdb to the early 2020s). Background for the entire study: The cohort had around twelve relapsed/refractory and about 15 treatment-naive patients; approximately 18 were IGHV unmutated. Responses were partial in some 24 patients and complete in 2; after median about 68 months follow-up, approximately 15 stayed in remission and approximately twelve progressed. Response samples were obtained after a median of 12 months of treatment, with a range of about 6 to 36 months. On average, each sample yielded roughly 260,000 productive templates and under 95,000 productive rearrangements. Of the 90 or so participants in the trial, about 26 had longitudinal samples available. Cryopreserved peripheral blood mononuclear cells were obtained prior to treatment, at the time of response, and at either disease progression or sustained remission. Every sample from remission and from progressive disease was obtained while the patients were still on ibrutinib.

On a MiSeq, deep resolution sequencing aimed for a depth between 1 in 1 million and 1 in 200,000 T cells, with each clonotype covered approximately 10x on average. TCR beta libraries were generated with the immunoSEQ hsTCRB Kit. As for the authors' bioinformatics: ImmunoSEQ Data Assistant and ImmunoSEQ Analyzer were used for data analysis, and V, D and J genes were assigned according to IMGT definitions. Clonality, with values ranging from 0 to 1, was calculated as one minus the normalized Shannon entropy of productive rearrangement frequencies. Only overrepresented clonotypes making up at least 0.05% of the repertoire of each patient were included in the public clonotype analysis. Some 14 age-matched healthy donor repertoires from immuneACCESS served as clonality controls. Held by TCRdb, this immuneACCESS table contains in-frame sequences only and omits some clones. Under half of the omission traces to an unresolved V gene where checked; the cause of the rest is unknown. Clone size and the V and J calls come from that table; the DNA yielded D and trimming. Across this sample there are 110,000 to 150,000 clones, with 76% seen only once. Just over 5% of the sample rests with the top ten.

The paper as a whole reports these results and caveats: Public clonotypes were found to be uncommon and were observed to contract or remain stable during treatment; the increase in clonality was shown to reflect expansion of private clonotypes at ibrutinib response. At baseline, clonality was higher than in age-matched healthy donors and showed a strong correlation with circulating CD8+ T-cell counts. Sampling times were not matched between patients in sustained remission and patients whose disease was progressing, and lymph node repertoires were not examined. Clonality increased at ibrutinib response, stayed stable in sustained remission, and fell back toward baseline at progression.

The junction carries 18 bases between V and J, which are trimmed by 2 bases and 4 bases respectively. The germline V gene encodes CDR1 SGHTA and CDR2 FQGTGA. Its CDR3 holds 16 amino acids, cysteine through phenylalanine. Here the CDR3 DNA is all that survives: 48 bases in frame from base 1. The sample's time point label, decoded: approximately 25 months on ibrutinib. Roughly 2.2 micrograms of genomic DNA were extracted from cryopreserved PBMCs for TCR beta library preparation. Longitudinal blood samples from CLL patients on ibrutinib monotherapy underwent high-throughput TCR beta sequencing. Patients were enrolled in a phase 2 open-label single-center ibrutinib monotherapy trial. A note on this clone: Its antigen specificity is not known. Qualities for individual bases were not recorded, and no much larger clone is one base off.

The V and J segments used are TRBV7-3 and TRBJ2-7, and perhaps TRBD2 as D gene, on 7 matching bases. This TCR was sampled from a human donor with chronic lymphocytic leukemia. Here the sequenced sample was PBMCs, taken after 24 months of ibrutinib treatment. The DNA reads TGTGCCAGCAGCTTACCTCTTGCGGGGGCGCCTTACGAGCAGTACTTC. It translates as CASSLPLAGAPYEQYF. The CDR3 plus the reference TRBV7-3 and TRBJ2-7 genes for the other parts give the full variable domain: GAGVSQTPSNKVTEKGKYVELRCDPISGHTALYWYRQSLGQGPEFLIYFQGTGAADDSGLPNDRFFAVRPEGSVSTLKIQRTERGDSAVYLCASSLPLAGAPYEQYFGPGTRLTVT.